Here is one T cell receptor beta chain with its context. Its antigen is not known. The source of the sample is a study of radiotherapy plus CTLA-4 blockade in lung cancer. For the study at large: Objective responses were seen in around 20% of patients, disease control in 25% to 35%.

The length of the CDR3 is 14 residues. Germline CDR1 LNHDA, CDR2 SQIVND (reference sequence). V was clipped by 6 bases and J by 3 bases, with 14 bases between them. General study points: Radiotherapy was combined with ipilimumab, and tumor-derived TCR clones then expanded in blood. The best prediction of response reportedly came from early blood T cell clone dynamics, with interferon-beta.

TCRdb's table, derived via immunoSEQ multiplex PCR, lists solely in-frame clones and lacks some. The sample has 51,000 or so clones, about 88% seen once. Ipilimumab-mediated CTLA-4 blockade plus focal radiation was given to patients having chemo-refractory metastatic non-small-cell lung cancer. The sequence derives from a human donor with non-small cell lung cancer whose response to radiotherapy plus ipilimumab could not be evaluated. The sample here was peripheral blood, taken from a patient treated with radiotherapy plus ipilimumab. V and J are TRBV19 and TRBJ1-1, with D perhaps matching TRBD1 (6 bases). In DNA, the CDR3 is TGTGCCAGTAGATCTACAGGGACGGACACTGAAGCTTTCTTT. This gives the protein CASRSTGTDTEAFF. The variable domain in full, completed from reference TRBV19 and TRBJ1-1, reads DGGITQSPKYLFRKEGQNVTLSCEQNLNHDAMYWYRQDPGQGLRLIYYSQIVNDFQKGDIAEGYSVSREKKESFPLTVTSAQKNPTAFYLCASRSTGTDTEAFFGQGTRLTVV.